Given below is one T cell receptor beta chain in context. The source of the sample is a study of glioma-infiltrating T cells. TCR alpha and beta CDR3 regions were amplified from RNA using iRepertoire nested multiplex PCR. MiXCR, applied by TCRdb to the multiplex PCR reads, yields one record per CDR3 protein. In the table there are about 140,000 distinct CDR3 sequences, about 39% of which are singletons. Germline V gene sequence: CDR1 GTSNPN, CDR2 SVGIG (reference sequence). Between the trimmed V and J ends, which lost 2 bases and 0 bases, there was a span of 13 bases. CDR3 size: 15 residues. This sequence joins TRBV30 and TRBJ1-1; the D is unclear. Sample: glioma tissue, nonneoplastic brain tissue, or PBMCs (not recorded which). This receptor was identified in a human donor with low-grade glioma or glioblastoma, undergoing nonglioma brain surgery, or in good health (not recorded which). The CDR3 DNA is TGTGCCTGGAGTCCAGGAATGGGGATGAACACTGAAGCTTTCTTT. Translated, it gives CAWSPGMGMNTEAFF.